This TCR beta chain originates from a study of T-cell memory formation after mild COVID-19. Turning to the study itself: For the most part, TCR clusters were specific to one donor.

Study-level findings and limits: The main location of contracting CD4+ clones was CM and EM, and that of contracting CD8+ clones was EMRA. CD4+ bias marked clones expanding day 15 to 37, unlike balanced contracting clones. Pre-infection memory already had some responding clones, implying cross-reactive memory joined.

As concerns this clonotype: The antigen is not known.

TCRdb reanalysed the 5' RACE reads using MiXCR and keeps one entry per CDR3 protein. The table has some 210,000 distinct CDR3 sequences, 8% to 11% seen once. Trimming at V came to 0 bases and at J to 4 bases, leaving 6 bases not matched to a gene. The CDR3 covers 16 residues. CDR1 SGHNT and CDR2 YYREEE come from the germline V gene (reference sequence). The chain links TRBV5-4 to TRBJ2-5; 10 bases fit TRBD2. The sequencing input was PBMCs or a T cell subset sorted from them (not recorded which). The sequence came from a man younger than 30 who had mild COVID-19 (a few samples of this study predate the infection). Cell type and time point are not known. CDR3 loop: CASSLGAGGPSETQYF. In nucleotides, the CDR3 is TGTGCCAGCAGCTTGGGAGCGGGGGGGCCATCAGAGACCCAGTACTTC.